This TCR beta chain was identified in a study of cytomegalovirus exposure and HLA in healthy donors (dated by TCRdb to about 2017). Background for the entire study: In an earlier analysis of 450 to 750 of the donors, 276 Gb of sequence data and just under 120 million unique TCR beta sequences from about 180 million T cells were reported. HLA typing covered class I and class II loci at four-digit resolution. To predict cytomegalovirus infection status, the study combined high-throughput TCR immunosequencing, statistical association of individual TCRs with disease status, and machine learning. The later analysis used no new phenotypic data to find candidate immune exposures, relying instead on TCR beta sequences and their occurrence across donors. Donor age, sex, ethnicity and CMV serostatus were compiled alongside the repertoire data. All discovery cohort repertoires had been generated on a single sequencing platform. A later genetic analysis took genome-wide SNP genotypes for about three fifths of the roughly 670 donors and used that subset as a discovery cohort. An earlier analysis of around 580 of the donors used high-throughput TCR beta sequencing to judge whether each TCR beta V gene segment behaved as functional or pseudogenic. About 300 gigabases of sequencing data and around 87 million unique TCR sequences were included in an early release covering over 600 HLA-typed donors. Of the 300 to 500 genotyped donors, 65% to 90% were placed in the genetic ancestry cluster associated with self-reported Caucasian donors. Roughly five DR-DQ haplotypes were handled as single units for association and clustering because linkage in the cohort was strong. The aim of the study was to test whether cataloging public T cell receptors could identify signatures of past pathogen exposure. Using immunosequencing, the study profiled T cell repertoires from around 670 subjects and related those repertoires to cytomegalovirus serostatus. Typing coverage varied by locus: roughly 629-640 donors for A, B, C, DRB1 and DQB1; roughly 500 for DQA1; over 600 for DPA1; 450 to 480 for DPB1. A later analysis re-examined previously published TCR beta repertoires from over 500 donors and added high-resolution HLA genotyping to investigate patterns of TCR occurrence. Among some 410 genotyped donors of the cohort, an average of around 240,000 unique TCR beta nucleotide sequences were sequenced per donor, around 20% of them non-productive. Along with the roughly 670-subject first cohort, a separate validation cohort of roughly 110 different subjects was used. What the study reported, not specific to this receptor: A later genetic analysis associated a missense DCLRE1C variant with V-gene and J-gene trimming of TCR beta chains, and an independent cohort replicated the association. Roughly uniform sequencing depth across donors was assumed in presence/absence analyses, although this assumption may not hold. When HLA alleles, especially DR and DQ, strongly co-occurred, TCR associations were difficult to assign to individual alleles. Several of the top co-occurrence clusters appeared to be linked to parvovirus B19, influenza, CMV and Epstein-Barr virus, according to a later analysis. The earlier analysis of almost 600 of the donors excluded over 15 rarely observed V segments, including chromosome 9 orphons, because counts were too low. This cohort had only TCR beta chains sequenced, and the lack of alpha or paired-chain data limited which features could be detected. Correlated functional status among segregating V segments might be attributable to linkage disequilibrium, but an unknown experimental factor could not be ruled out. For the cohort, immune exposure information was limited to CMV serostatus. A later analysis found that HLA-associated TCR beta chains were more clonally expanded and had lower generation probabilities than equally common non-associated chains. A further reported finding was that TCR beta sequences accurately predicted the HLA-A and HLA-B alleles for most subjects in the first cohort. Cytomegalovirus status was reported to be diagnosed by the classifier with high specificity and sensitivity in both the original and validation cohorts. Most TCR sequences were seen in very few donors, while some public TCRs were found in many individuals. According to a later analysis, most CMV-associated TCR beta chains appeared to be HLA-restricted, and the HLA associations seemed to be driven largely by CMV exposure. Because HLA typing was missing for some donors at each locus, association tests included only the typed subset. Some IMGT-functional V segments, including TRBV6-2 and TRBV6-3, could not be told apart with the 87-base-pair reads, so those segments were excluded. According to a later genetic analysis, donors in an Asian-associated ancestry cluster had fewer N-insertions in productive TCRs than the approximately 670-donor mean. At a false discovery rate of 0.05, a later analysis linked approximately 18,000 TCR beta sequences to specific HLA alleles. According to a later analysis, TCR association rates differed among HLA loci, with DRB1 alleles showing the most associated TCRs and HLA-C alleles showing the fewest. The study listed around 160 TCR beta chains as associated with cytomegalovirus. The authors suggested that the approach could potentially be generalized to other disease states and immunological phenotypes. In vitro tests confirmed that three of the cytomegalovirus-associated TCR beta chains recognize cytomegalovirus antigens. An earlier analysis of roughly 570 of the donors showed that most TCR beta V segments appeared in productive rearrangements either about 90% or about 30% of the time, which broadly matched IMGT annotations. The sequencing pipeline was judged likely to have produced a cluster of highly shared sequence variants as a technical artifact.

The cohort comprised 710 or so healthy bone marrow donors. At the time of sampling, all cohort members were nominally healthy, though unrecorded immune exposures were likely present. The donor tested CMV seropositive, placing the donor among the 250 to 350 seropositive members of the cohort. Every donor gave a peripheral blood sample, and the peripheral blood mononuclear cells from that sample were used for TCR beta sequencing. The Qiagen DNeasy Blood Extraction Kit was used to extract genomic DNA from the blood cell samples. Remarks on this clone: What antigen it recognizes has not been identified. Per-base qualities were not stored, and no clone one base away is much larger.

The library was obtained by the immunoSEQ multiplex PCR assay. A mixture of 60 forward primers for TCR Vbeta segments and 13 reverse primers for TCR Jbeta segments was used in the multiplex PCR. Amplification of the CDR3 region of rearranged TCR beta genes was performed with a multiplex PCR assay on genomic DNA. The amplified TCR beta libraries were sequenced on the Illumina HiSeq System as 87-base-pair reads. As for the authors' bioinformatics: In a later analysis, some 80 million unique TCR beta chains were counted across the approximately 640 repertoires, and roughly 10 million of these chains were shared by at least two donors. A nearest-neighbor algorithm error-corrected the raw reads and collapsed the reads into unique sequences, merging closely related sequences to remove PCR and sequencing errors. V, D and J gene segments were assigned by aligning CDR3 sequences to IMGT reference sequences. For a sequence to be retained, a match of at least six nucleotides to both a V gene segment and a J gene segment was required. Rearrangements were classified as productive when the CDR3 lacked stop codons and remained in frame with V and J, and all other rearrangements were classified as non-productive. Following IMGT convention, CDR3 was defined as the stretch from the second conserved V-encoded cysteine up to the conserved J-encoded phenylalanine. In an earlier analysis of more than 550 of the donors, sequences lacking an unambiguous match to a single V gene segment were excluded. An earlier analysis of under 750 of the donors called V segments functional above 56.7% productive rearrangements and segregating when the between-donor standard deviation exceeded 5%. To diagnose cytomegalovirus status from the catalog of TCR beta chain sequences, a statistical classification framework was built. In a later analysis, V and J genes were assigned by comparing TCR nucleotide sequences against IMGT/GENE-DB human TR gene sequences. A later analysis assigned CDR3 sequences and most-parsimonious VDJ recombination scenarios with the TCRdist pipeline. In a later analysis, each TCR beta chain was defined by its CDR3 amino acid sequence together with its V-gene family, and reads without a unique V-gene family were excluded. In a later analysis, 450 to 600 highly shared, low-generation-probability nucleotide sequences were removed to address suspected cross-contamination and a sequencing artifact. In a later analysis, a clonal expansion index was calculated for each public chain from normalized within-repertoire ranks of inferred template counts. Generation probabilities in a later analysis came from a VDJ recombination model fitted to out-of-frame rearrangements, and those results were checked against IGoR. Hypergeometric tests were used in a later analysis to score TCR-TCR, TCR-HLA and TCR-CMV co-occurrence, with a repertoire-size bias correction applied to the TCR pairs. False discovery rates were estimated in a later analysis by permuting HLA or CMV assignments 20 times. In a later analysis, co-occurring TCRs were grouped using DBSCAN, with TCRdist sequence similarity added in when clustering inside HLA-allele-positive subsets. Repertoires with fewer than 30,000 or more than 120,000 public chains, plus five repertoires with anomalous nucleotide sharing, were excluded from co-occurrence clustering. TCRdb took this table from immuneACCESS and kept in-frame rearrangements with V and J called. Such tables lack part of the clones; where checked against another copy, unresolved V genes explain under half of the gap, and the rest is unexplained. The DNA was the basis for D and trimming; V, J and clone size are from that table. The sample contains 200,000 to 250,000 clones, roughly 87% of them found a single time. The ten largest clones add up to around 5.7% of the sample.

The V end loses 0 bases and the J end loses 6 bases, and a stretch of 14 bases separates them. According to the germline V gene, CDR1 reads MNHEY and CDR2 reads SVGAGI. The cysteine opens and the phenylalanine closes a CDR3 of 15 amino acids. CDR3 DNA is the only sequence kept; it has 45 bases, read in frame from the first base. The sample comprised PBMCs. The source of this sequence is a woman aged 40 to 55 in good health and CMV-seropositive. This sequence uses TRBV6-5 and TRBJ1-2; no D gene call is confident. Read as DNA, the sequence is TGTGCCAGCAGTTACTCGGTCTTACAGTTAGATGGCTACACCTTC. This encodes CASSYSVLQLDGYTF.